This T cell receptor beta chain was identified in a study of CD8 T cells in ankylosing spondylitis. This clonotype turned up a few times. TCRdb processed the 5' RACE reads anew with MiXCR; each CDR3 protein has one entry. The sample holds about 33,000 distinct CDR3 sequences, around an eighth seen once. The CDR3 is 17 residues long. V gave up 5 bases and J gave up 5 bases; unmatched junction bases: 16. Germline loops: CDR1 MDHEN, CDR2 SYDVKM. This receptor was identified in a male donor with ankylosing spondylitis. V is TRBV28 and J is TRBJ2-3, with 7 bases identical to TRBD2. The sequencing sample was made of synovial fluid, either unsorted or a sorted T cell fraction (not recorded which). CDR3 in amino acids: CASSGASSGTGVDTQYF. CDR3 nucleotide sequence: TGTGCCAGCAGTGGCGCATCTAGCGGCACGGGGGTAGATACGCAGTATTTT.